This TCR beta chain was profiled in a study of T cell responses to AZD1222 COVID-19 vaccine (dated by TCRdb to about 2021). Some background on the complete study: TCR sequencing covered fewer than 250 trial participants: approximately 200 given two doses of AZD1222 and approximately 26 given two doses of MenACWY control vaccine. Trial participants were enrolled by age into 18-55, 56-69 and 70-plus year subgroups, with about 150, 28 and 57 TCR-sequenced participants respectively.

What the work shows at the level of the full study, not this receptor alone: The 56-69-year group was small, and its depth increase did not reach significance, likely because of low power. Most participants were white British and females outnumbered males, and the authors suggested that clonal diversity may have been underestimated. Reportedly, close to half of the unique spike-specific TCRs recognized epitopes lying outside the regions that are mutated in the B.1.351 and B.1.1.7 variants. The whole spike protein was spanned by vaccine-associated CD4 TCRs, and dominant responses were seen in regions 160-218 and 743-854. A significant rise in spike-specific TCR breadth and depth was observed after two AZD1222 doses relative to day 0 and relative to MenACWY recipients. Conclusions about previously exposed vaccinees are limited, since just six AZD1222 recipients were seropositive for SARS-CoV-2 at baseline. No day 14 peak-response samples were available, so repertoires were characterized only after the peak T cell response.

V ends up 4 bases short and J 0 bases short, with an unmatched junction base count of 3. Looking up the germline V gene yields CDR1 SNHLY and CDR2 FYNNEI. The CDR3 runs 16 amino acids, cysteine and phenylalanine included. Just the 48-base CDR3 DNA is kept, in frame starting at base 1. The sample's time point, from its label and the paper: baseline before first vaccination. What the treatment or condition label conveys for this sample: meningococcal conjugate vaccine given as trial control. The vaccinee samples were drawn from two UK trials, COV001 and COV002, one of which was a single-blind randomized controlled phase 2/3 trial testing AZD1222 (ChAdOx1 nCoV-19) in healthy adults. For TCRbeta chain sequencing, PBMC samples from trial participants were taken at day 0 and at day 28 after the second dose. The CDR3 regions of human TCRbeta chains were analyzed by immunosequencing. In the authors' own workflow: Repertoire TCRs were checked for matches against a reference library of SARS-CoV-2-specific TCRs that had been generated using the MIRA antigen-specificity platform. Breadth was defined as the fraction of unique TCRs that were SARS-CoV-2-associated, and depth was defined as the fraction of total T cells that were SARS-CoV-2-associated. Each spike-specific TCR was assigned to its reactive spike region and to a CD4 or CD8 class using the MIRA data. Log10-transformed breadth and depth values were compared by one-way ANOVA with Sidak's multiple comparisons tests. The table was pulled from immuneACCESS by TCRdb, which kept in-frame rearrangements only. Such tables lose some clones; where checked, under half of the loss comes from unresolved V genes, and the rest has no known cause. V, J and clone size reflect that table, while D and trimming were determined from the DNA. The sample yields about 100,000 clones; approximately 89% were counted once. The ten largest make up approximately 3.1% of the sample.

On this clone itself: Its antigen target is currently unknown. Base qualities are not provided; no much larger clone lies one nucleotide away.

The rearranged segments are TRBV2 and TRBJ1-3, and TRBD1 aligns with 10 junction nucleotides. This TCR was recovered from an adult in good health. This material consisted of peripheral blood, taken on day 0 of MenACWY control vaccination. The CDR3 region: CASSGGQGRSGNTIYF. The DNA reads as follows: TGTGCCAGCAGTGGGGGACAGGGGCGCTCTGGAAACACCATATATTTT.